The rows below give T cell receptor beta chains drawn from one sample of a study of T cells in Graves' hyperthyroidism and ophthalmopathy. Each CDR3 protein is one row after TCRdb ran MiXCR on the multiplex PCR reads. The data contain roughly 300,000 distinct CDR3 sequences, roughly 21% of them singletons. The sample consisted of blood. These receptors originate from a woman aged 45-60 years with Graves' hyperthyroidism. Both conserved end residues are part of each CDR3. Each record gives: CDR3 length, clone size, J gene, D gene, V gene, CDR3 DNA, CDR3 protein. D genes are given only for firm matches. Clone size is given for some rows only: seen once, a few or many times, or a class if the clone is expanded.

len: 15; abundance: many; j_gene: TRBJ1-2; d_gene: -; v_gene: TRBV12-3/TRBV12-4; CDR3nt: TGTGCCAGCAGTTTTCGGCGGGCAACCCTTTATGGCTACACCTTC; CDR3aa: CASSFRRATLYGYTF
len: 13; abundance: many; j_gene: TRBJ2-7; d_gene: TRBD2; v_gene: TRBV12-3/TRBV12-4; CDR3nt: TGTGCCAGCAGGGATAAGCGGGGCTACGAGCAGTACTTC; CDR3aa: CASRDKRGYEQYF
len: 11; abundance: many; j_gene: TRBJ2-7; d_gene: -; v_gene: TRBV7-9; CDR3nt: TGTGCCAGCGGACGACTCTACGAGCAGTACTTC; CDR3aa: CASGRLYEQYF
len: 15; abundance: many; j_gene: TRBJ2-7; d_gene: -; v_gene: TRBV28; CDR3nt: TGTGCCAGCAGACCCGGCGGGACTGCCTCCTACGAGCAGTACTTC; CDR3aa: CASRPGGTASYEQYF
len: 14; abundance: -; j_gene: TRBJ1-3; d_gene: -; v_gene: TRBV14; CDR3nt: TGTGCCAGCAGCCCACGGACACTTGGAAACACCATATATTTT; CDR3aa: CASSPRTLGNTIYF
len: 14; abundance: many; j_gene: TRBJ1-5; d_gene: TRBD1; v_gene: TRBV12-3/TRBV12-4; CDR3nt: TGTGCCAGCCTAGGGCAGGGGGCAAGTCAGCCCCAGCATTTT; CDR3aa: CASLGQGASQPQHF
len: 15; abundance: few; j_gene: TRBJ1-5; d_gene: -; v_gene: TRBV15; CDR3nt: TGTGCCACCAGCAGAGAACCCCAAACCGCTCAGCCCCAGCATTTT; CDR3aa: CATSREPQTAQPQHF
len: 16; abundance: -; j_gene: TRBJ2-3; d_gene: TRBD2; v_gene: TRBV30; CDR3nt: TGTGCCTGGACTAGGGGGGCTAGCGGGTCCACAGATACGCAGTATTTT; CDR3aa: CAWTRGASGSTDTQYF
len: 17; abundance: -; j_gene: TRBJ1-3; d_gene: -; v_gene: TRBV4-1; CDR3nt: TGCGCCAGCAGCCAAGGTCCCCTTACAGGGTGGGGAAACACCATATATTTT; CDR3aa: CASSQGPLTGWGNTIYF
len: 13; abundance: few; j_gene: TRBJ1-1; d_gene: -; v_gene: TRBV20-1; CDR3nt: TGCAGTGCTAGAGGGGGGGGCTTGGCTGAAGCTTTCTTT; CDR3aa: CSARGGGLAEAFF
len: 17; abundance: few; j_gene: TRBJ2-3; d_gene: TRBD2; v_gene: TRBV5-1; CDR3nt: TGCGCCAGCAGCTTGGTAGGGACTAGCCTACAAGGAGATACGCAGTATTTT; CDR3aa: CASSLVGTSLQGDTQYF
len: 14; abundance: many; j_gene: TRBJ1-1; d_gene: -; v_gene: TRBV3-1; CDR3nt: TGTGCCAGCAGTCATAAAAACGGACGGGCTGAAGCTTTCTTT; CDR3aa: CASSHKNGRAEAFF
len: 15; abundance: few; j_gene: TRBJ2-2; d_gene: -; v_gene: TRBV28; CDR3nt: TGTGCCAGCAGTTTTTATGATCCGAACACCGGGGAGCTGTTTTTT; CDR3aa: CASSFYDPNTGELFF
len: 11; abundance: many; j_gene: TRBJ1-5; d_gene: -; v_gene: TRBV28; CDR3nt: TGTGCCAGCAGTGACCATCAGCCCCAGCATTTT; CDR3aa: CASSDHQPQHF
len: 14; abundance: many; j_gene: TRBJ2-7; d_gene: TRBD1; v_gene: TRBV20-1; CDR3nt: TGCAGTGCAAAGACCGGGACAGGTTCCTACGAGCAGTACTTC; CDR3aa: CSAKTGTGSYEQYF
len: 15; abundance: many; j_gene: TRBJ2-3; d_gene: -; v_gene: TRBV10-3; CDR3nt: TGTGCCATCAGCGACGACTGGGCTGGCACAGATACGCAGTATTTT; CDR3aa: CAISDDWAGTDTQYF
len: 15; abundance: many; j_gene: TRBJ2-2; d_gene: TRBD1; v_gene: TRBV7-6; CDR3nt: TGTGCCAGCAGCTGGCGGACAGGGAGAACCGGGGAGCTGTTTTTT; CDR3aa: CASSWRTGRTGELFF
len: 15; abundance: many; j_gene: TRBJ2-2; d_gene: -; v_gene: TRBV12-3/TRBV12-4; CDR3nt: TGTGCCAGCAGGGAGGGGCTCGCGAACACCGGGGAGCTGTTTTTT; CDR3aa: CASREGLANTGELFF
len: 12; abundance: many; j_gene: TRBJ2-3; d_gene: -; v_gene: TRBV7-9; CDR3nt: TGTGCCCGACACGGAGGCGGAGATACGCAGTATTTT; CDR3aa: CARHGGGDTQYF
len: 16; abundance: -; j_gene: TRBJ2-3; d_gene: TRBD2; v_gene: TRBV2; CDR3nt: TGTGCCAGCAGTAAAGGCACTAGCGGGAGGACAGATACGCAGTATTTT; CDR3aa: CASSKGTSGRTDTQYF
len: 20; abundance: -; j_gene: TRBJ2-6; d_gene: TRBD2; v_gene: TRBV19; CDR3nt: TGTGCCAGTAGTATAGATACTAGCGGGACGAGTTTTTCCGGGGCCAACGTCCTGACTTTC; CDR3aa: CASSIDTSGTSFSGANVLTF
len: 15; abundance: many; j_gene: TRBJ2-1; d_gene: -; v_gene: TRBV12-5; CDR3nt: TGTGCTAGTGGTTTGGGGTTGACAGGTTACAATGAGCAGTTCTTC; CDR3aa: CASGLGLTGYNEQFF
len: 12; abundance: many; j_gene: TRBJ2-1; d_gene: -; v_gene: TRBV13; CDR3nt: TGTGCCAGCAGCTCCCCTAGTTCTGAGCAGTTCTTC; CDR3aa: CASSSPSSEQFF
len: 16; abundance: many; j_gene: TRBJ2-1; d_gene: TRBD2; v_gene: TRBV20-1; CDR3nt: TGCAGTGCTAGAGAGATAGCGGGAGGTGCATACAATGAGCAGTTCTTC; CDR3aa: CSAREIAGGAYNEQFF
len: 14; abundance: many; j_gene: TRBJ2-1; d_gene: -; v_gene: TRBV3-1; CDR3nt: TGTGCCAGCAGCCAGCGGCAGGGTACTAATGAGCAGTTCTTC; CDR3aa: CASSQRQGTNEQFF
len: 12; abundance: many; j_gene: TRBJ2-7; d_gene: -; v_gene: TRBV7-9; CDR3nt: TGTGCCAGCAGCGGGGAAGGCCACGAGCAGTACTTC; CDR3aa: CASSGEGHEQYF
len: 15; abundance: many; j_gene: TRBJ2-2; d_gene: -; v_gene: TRBV6-2/TRBV6-3; CDR3nt: TGTGCCAGCACGTGGGCTCTTCCCCACACCGGGGAGCTGTTTTTT; CDR3aa: CASTWALPHTGELFF
len: 13; abundance: many; j_gene: TRBJ2-1; d_gene: -; v_gene: TRBV29-1; CDR3nt: TGCAGCGTTGTTTGGGGGGGGCGGGGTGAGCAGTTCTTC; CDR3aa: CSVVWGGRGEQFF
len: 12; abundance: -; j_gene: TRBJ2-7; d_gene: -; v_gene: TRBV5-6; CDR3nt: TGTGCCAGCAGCTTGGCAGGCTTGGAGCAGTACTTC; CDR3aa: CASSLAGLEQYF
len: 14; abundance: many; j_gene: TRBJ1-2; d_gene: -; v_gene: TRBV5-1; CDR3nt: TGCGCCAGCAGCTTGGCCCAGGGAGACAAGGGCTACACCTTC; CDR3aa: CASSLAQGDKGYTF
len: 11; abundance: many; j_gene: TRBJ1-1; d_gene: -; v_gene: TRBV7-9; CDR3nt: TGTGCCAGCAGCCCCCGCACTGAAGCTTTCTTT; CDR3aa: CASSPRTEAFF
len: 13; abundance: -; j_gene: TRBJ2-5; d_gene: -; v_gene: TRBV19; CDR3nt: TGTGCCAGTAGTATAACTCCGCGAGAGACCCAGTACTTC; CDR3aa: CASSITPRETQYF
len: 14; abundance: once; j_gene: TRBJ2-5; d_gene: -; v_gene: TRBV12-5; CDR3nt: TGTGCTAGTGGTTTGGCCGGGACCTCGGAGACCCAGTACTTC; CDR3aa: CASGLAGTSETQYF